The 20 T cell receptor beta chains given below trace back to one sample, sequenced in a study of cytomegalovirus exposure and HLA in healthy donors. 13 Jbeta primers and 60 Vbeta primers were used for the PCR. Assay used: immunoSEQ multiplex PCR; TCRdb lists only in-frame clones, some missing. This sample has some 160,000 clones, with 65% to 90% found just once. Specimen: PBMCs. These receptors were obtained from a man aged 50 to 59 in good health and CMV-seropositive.

The V call is TRBV27, the J call TRBJ2-7, with 10 positions matching TRBD1. From germline, CDR1 is MNHEY and CDR2 SMNVEV (reference sequence). The J segment lost 0 bases and the V segment lost 4 bases, leaving 0 bases of the junction unmatched. This CDR3 region has 14 residues. The CDR3 nucleotides read TGTGCCAGCAGTTGGACAGGGGGCTCCTACGAGCAGTACTTC. Its translation: CASSWTGGSYEQYF.

V and J are TRBV19 and TRBJ2-5; a weak D match, TRBD2 (5 bases). V was cut by 10 bases and J by 1 base, with 13 bases left in between. CDR3 length equals 13 residues. Germline values: CDR1 LNHDA, CDR2 SQIVND (reference sequence). CDR3 nucleotide sequence: TGTGCCATGGGCGGGCCGATCCAAGAGACCCAGTACTTC. Protein: CAMGGPIQETQYF.

This CDR3 is CASSSQGVRYEQYF. The CDR3 DNA follows: TGTGCCAGCAGTTCCCAGGGGGTCAGATACGAGCAGTACTTC. V is TRBV27 and J is TRBJ2-7; 7 nucleotides match TRBD1. Trimming removed 4 bases from V and 4 bases from J; junction bases left unmatched: 7. CDR3 size: 14 residues. In germline, CDR1 is MNHEY, CDR2 SMNVEV (reference sequence).

V gene TRBV19 combines with J gene TRBJ2-1, with 14 bases fitting TRBD2. V was clipped by 5 bases and J by 7 bases; unmatched bases: 10. The CDR3 length is 17 residues. Germline CDR1 and CDR2: LNHDA and SQIVND (reference sequence). For the CDR3, the DNA is TGTGCCAGTAGTCTCGGGGGACTAGCGGGAGAATTGAATGAGCAGTTCTTC. It codes for CASSLGGLAGELNEQFF.

This chain joins TRBV6-1 and TRBJ1-2, with a tentative D call TRBD1 (5 bases). CDR1 and CDR2 from the germline V gene are MNHNS and SASEGT. V was trimmed by 0 bases and J by 6 bases, leaving 14 bases between them. This CDR3 contains 15 residues. CDR3 in DNA: TGTGCCAGCAGTGAAGCGGGGAGGCAGGGCCATGGCTACACCTTC. Translation gives CASSEAGRQGHGYTF.

V and J are TRBV19 and TRBJ2-5; TRBD2 matches at 8 bases. The CDR3 runs to 17 residues. V was clipped by 4 bases and J by 0 bases; unmatched bases: 10. In germline, CDR1 is LNHDA, CDR2 SQIVND (reference sequence). The CDR3 protein is CASSTSSGGVYQETQYF. The CDR3 nucleotides are TGTGCCAGTAGTACTTCCAGCGGGGGAGTGTACCAAGAGACCCAGTACTTC. The variable domain in full, completed from reference TRBV19 and TRBJ2-5, reads DGGITQSPKYLFRKEGQNVTLSCEQNLNHDAMYWYRQDPGQGLRLIYYSQIVNDFQKGDIAEGYSVSREKKESFPLTVTSAQKNPTAFYLCASSTSSGGVYQETQYFGPGTRLLVL.

In its sample, this clone was seen once. The chain uses TRBV5-8 and TRBJ1-1, with TRBD1 identical over 8 bases. Germline loops: CDR1 SGHTS, CDR2 YDEGEE. Unmatched junction bases numbered 8, after V lost 1 base and J lost 0 bases. The CDR3 is 17 residues long. The CDR3 here is CASSLRDRRLMNTEAFF. For the CDR3, the DNA is TGTGCCAGCAGCTTGAGGGACAGGCGTTTAATGAACACTGAAGCTTTCTTT.

The chain links TRBV4-2 to TRBJ2-2; 9 bases agree with TRBD2. The CDR3 runs to 18 residues. Germline CDR1 is LGHNA and CDR2 is YNFKEQ. V lost 0 bases to trimming and J lost 7 bases; unmatched junction nucleotides: 12. This CDR3 is CASSQEIAGVTLFGELFF. For the CDR3, the DNA is TGTGCCAGCAGCCAAGAAATAGCGGGAGTAACCCTCTTCGGGGAGCTGTTTTTT.

This sequence joins TRBV25-1 and TRBJ2-1; TRBD1 matches 7 bases. V lost 8 bases and J lost 0; bases outside the gene matches: 4. Germline loops: CDR1 MGHDK, CDR2 SYGVNS. The CDR3 covers 14 residues. The CDR3 protein is CASRRDSSYNEQFF. In DNA form, the CDR3 reads TGTGCCAGCCGTAGGGACAGCTCCTACAATGAGCAGTTCTTC.

This rearrangement joins TRBV9 to TRBJ2-7; TRBD1 matches 11 bases. In germline, CDR1 is SGDLS, CDR2 YYNGEE. Trimming cost V 0 bases and J 2 bases; bases outside gene matches: 4. The CDR3 is 16 amino acids. Here the CDR3 reads CASSVGGTGGTYEQYF. DNA for the CDR3: TGTGCCAGCAGCGTAGGGGGGACAGGGGGGACCTACGAGCAGTACTTC.

This sequence joins TRBV18 and TRBJ2-1; TRBD2 matches 8 bases. This CDR3 contains 16 residues. Trimming removed 3 bases from V and 5 bases from J; junction bases left unmatched: 9. Germline-derived CDR1 and CDR2 are KGHSH and LQKENI. The CDR3 nucleotides are TGTGCCAGCTCACCCATGGCTGCGGGAGGTGACAATGAGCAGTTCTTC. This sequence encodes CASSPMAAGGDNEQFF.

This chain joins TRBV10-1 and TRBJ1-2, with 9 bases fitting TRBD1. The CDR3 extends over 13 amino acids. Germline V gene data show CDR1 as WNHNN and CDR2 as SYGVQD (reference sequence). V lost 4 bases, J lost 9 bases, and 6 bases stayed unmatched. CDR3 sequence (DNA): TGCGCCAGCAGTGCAACGGGACAGGGCAGCTACACCTTC. Its translation is CASSATGQGSYTF.

This chain links TRBV6-1 with TRBJ2-5; D perhaps matches TRBD2 (6 bases). The CDR3 extends over 13 amino acids. The germline V gene encodes CDR1 MNHNS and CDR2 SASEGT. V lost 6 bases and J lost 5, with 13 bases in between. This chain's CDR3 is CASRPTSFETQYF. Here the CDR3 DNA reads TGTGCCAGCAGACCGACTAGTTTTGAGACCCAGTACTTC.

The V gene is TRBV11-3, the J gene TRBJ2-3; TRBD1 matches at 7 bases. The junction had 7 bases not matched to a gene; V was cut back by 5 bases and J by 2 bases. The CDR3 is 15 amino acids. Germline values: CDR1 SGHNT, CDR2 YENEEA. The CDR3 loop reads CASSPRDRFTDTQYF. DNA for the CDR3: TGTGCCAGCAGCCCCCGGGACAGATTCACAGATACGCAGTATTTT.

This chain connects TRBV9 to TRBJ2-2; no definite D call. Trimming shortened V by 0 bases and J by 2 bases, and 5 bases separated the two germline ends. CDR1 and CDR2 (germline): SGDLS, YYNGEE. CDR3 length: 14 amino acids. CDR3 DNA: TGTGCCAGCAGCGTAGGACTTAACACCGGGGAGCTGTTTTTT. It encodes CASSVGLNTGELFF.

V is TRBV4-2 and J is TRBJ2-7; D possibly corresponds to TRBD1 (6 bases). The V end was cut by 1 base, the J end by 4 bases, with 14 bases between. Germline V gives CDR1 LGHNA, CDR2 YNFKEQ. This CDR3 has 15 amino acids. The CDR3 protein is CASSQGETGGYEQYF. Here the CDR3 DNA reads TGTGCCAGCAGCCAAGGGGAGACAGGTGGTTACGAGCAGTACTTC.

V is TRBV7-6 and J is TRBJ1-1; D is unclear. CDR1 is SGHVS and CDR2 is FNYEAQ in the germline V gene. The CDR3 has 12 residues. V was shortened by 1 base and J by 6 bases, with 6 bases between the two germline ends. In nucleotides, the CDR3 is TGTGCCAGCAGCTTAGGTGGCTCTGAAGCTTTCTTT. Translating it yields CASSLGGSEAFF.

This rearrangement joins TRBV7-9 to TRBJ2-3; 8 nucleotides line up with TRBD1. Per the germline V gene, CDR1 is SEHNR and CDR2 is FQNEAQ (reference sequence). V was pared by 6 bases and J by 4 bases, with 3 bases of the junction left unmatched. This CDR3 is built from 13 residues. The DNA for the CDR3 is TGTGCCAGCAGGCCGGGACAGGCAGATACGCAGTATTTT. It translates to CASRPGQADTQYF.

A word on this clone: The sample contains more than one DNA sequence encoding this CDR3. The chain joins TRBV6-1 to TRBJ1-3; weak D call: TRBD1 (6 bases). Trimming took 3 bases from V and 2 from J, leaving 8 bases between them. The CDR3 length is 14 residues. CDR1 and CDR2 (germline): MNHNS, SASEGT. CDR3 sequence (DNA): TGTGCCAGCAGTGATCCAGGGGCTGGAAACACCATATATTTT. It is translated as CASSDPGAGNTIYF.

The chain joins TRBV5-1 to TRBJ2-2, with 7 bases identical to TRBD1. The CDR3 consists of 15 residues. With 4 bases clipped from V and 1 base from J, the junction kept 4 bases outside the gene matches. CDR1 and CDR2 (germline): SGHRS, YFSETQ. The CDR3 loop reads CASSPGTVNTGELFF. CDR3 nucleotides: TGCGCCAGCAGCCCCGGGACAGTGAACACCGGGGAGCTGTTTTTT.